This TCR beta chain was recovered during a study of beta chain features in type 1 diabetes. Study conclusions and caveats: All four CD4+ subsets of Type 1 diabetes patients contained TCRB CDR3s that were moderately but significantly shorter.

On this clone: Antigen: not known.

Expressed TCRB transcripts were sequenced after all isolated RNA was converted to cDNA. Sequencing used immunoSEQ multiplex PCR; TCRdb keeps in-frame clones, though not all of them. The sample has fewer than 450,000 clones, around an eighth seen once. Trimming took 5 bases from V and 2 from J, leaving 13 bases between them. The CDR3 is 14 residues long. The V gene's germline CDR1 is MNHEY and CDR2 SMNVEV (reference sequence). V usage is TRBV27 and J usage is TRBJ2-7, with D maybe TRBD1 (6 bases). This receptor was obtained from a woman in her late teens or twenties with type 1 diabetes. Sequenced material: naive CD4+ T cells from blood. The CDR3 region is CASSDRTEAYEQYF. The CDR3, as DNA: TGTGCCAGCAGTGACCGGACAGAAGCCTACGAGCAGTACTTC.